The present T cell receptor beta chain was sequenced within a study of vaccination effects on CD4 cells after COVID-19. Points from the study as a whole: Healthy vaccinees' vaccine-induced clones included only 1 of 255 cross-reacting with common cold coronaviruses.

Only in-frame clones appear in the TCRdb table, and some are missing; sequencing was by immunoSEQ multiplex PCR. Of roughly 71,000 clones in the sample, about 80% were seen once. The junction had 5 bases not matched to a gene; V was cut back by 5 bases and J by 1 base. This CDR3 contains 15 residues. The germline V gene has CDR1 SGHDT and CDR2 YYEEEE. Within the ViraFEST assay, antigen-specific CD4+ T cells underwent expansion with viral peptide pools prior to sequencing. Isolating CD4+ T cells followed less than 11 days of culture. The participants, recipients of two vaccine doses, got either BNT162b2 or mRNA-1273. Having tested negative for nucleocapsid antibodies, the vaccine recipients showed no prior SARS-CoV-2 infection. Concerning this clone itself: What it binds is unknown.

The source material was CD4+ T cells from PBMCs cultured with HCoV-OC43 spike peptides, sampled after COVID-19 vaccination. Subset meaning: HCoV-OC43 spike overlapping peptide pool stimulation. The rearrangement links TRBV5-6 to TRBJ1-3, with 8 nucleotides matching TRBD1. The source of this sequence is a human donor who received a COVID-19 vaccine. The DNA of the CDR3 is TGTGCCAGCAGTCAGCGACAGGGGTCTGGAAACACCATATATTTT. This sequence encodes CASSQRQGSGNTIYF.